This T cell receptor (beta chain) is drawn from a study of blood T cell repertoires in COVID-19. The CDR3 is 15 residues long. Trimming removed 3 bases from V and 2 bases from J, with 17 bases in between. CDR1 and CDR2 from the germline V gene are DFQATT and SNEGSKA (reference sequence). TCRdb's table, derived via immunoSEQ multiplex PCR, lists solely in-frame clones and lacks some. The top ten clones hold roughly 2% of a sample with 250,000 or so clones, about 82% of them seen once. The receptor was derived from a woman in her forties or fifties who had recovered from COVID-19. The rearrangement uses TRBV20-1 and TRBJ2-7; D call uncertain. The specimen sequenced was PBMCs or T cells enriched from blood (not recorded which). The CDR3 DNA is TGCAGTGCTAGTGGCGGTGGTCACCGACCCTACGAGCAGTACTTC. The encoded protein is CSASGGGHRPYEQYF.